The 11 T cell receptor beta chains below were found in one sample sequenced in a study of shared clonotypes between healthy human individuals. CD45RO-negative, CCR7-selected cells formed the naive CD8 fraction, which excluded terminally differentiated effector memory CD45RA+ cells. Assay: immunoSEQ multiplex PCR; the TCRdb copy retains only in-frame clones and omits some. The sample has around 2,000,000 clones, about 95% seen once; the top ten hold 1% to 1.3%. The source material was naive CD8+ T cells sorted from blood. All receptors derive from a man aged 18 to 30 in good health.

Here the CDR3 DNA reads TGTGCCAGCAGTTGGAATTGGAATACTGAAGCTTTCTTT. The encoded protein is CASSWNWNTEAFF. The V gene is TRBV27, the J gene TRBJ1-1; D unresolved. The V end was cut by 4 bases, the J end by 5 bases, with 11 bases between. Germline loops: CDR1 MNHEY, CDR2 SMNVEV (reference sequence). The CDR3 is 13 residues long.

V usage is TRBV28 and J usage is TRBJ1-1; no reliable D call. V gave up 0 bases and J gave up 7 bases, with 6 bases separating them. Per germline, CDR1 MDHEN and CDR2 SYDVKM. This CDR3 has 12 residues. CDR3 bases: TGTGCCAGCAGTTTATGGGGCAGTGAAGCTTTCTTT. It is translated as CASSLWGSEAFF.

CDR3 in amino acids: CASSEQNSYEQYF. The CDR3 nucleotides are TGTGCCAGCAGTGAACAAAACTCCTACGAGCAGTACTTC. The gene calls are TRBV6-1 and TRBJ2-7, with D unclear. Germline lookup yields CDR1 MNHNS and CDR2 SASEGT. V was clipped by 2 bases and J by 0 bases, with 5 bases between them. There are 13 residues in the CDR3.

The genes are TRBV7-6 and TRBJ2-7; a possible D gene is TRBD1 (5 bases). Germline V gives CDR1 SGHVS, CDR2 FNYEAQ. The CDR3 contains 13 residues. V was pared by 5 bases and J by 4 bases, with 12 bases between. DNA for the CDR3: TGTGCCAGCAGCGTAGGACATCTTTACGAGCAGTACTTC. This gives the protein CASSVGHLYEQYF. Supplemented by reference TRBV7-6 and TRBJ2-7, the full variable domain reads GAGVSQSPRYKVTKRGQDVALRCDPISGHVSLYWYRQALGQGPEFLTYFNYEAQQDKSGLPNDRFSAERPEGSISTLTIQRTEQRDSAMYRCASSVGHLYEQYFGPGTRLTVT.

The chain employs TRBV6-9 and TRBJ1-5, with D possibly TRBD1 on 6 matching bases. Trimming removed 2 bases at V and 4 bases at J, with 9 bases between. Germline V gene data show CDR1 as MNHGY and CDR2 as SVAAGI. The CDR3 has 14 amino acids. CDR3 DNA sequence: TGTGCCAGCAGTTATGGGACAAAGAATCAGCCCCAGCATTTT. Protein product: CASSYGTKNQPQHF.

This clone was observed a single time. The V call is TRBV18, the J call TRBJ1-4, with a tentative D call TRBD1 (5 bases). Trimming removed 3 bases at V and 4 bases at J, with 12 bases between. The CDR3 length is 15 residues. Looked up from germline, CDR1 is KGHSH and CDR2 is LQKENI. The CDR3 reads CASSPPGRINEKLFF. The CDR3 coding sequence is TGTGCCAGCTCACCGCCGGGACGGATTAATGAAAAACTGTTTTTT.

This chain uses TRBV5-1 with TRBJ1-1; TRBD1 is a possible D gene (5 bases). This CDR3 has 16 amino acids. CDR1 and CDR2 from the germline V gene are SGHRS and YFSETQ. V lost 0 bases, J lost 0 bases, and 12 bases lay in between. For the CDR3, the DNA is TGCGCCAGCAGCTTGGATGCGGGGGAATTGAACACTGAAGCTTTCTTT. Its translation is CASSLDAGELNTEAFF.

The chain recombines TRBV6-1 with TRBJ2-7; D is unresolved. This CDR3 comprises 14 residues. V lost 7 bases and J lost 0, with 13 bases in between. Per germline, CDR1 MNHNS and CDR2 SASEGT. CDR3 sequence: CASTTGPISYEQYF. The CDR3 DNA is TGTGCCAGCACCACCGGGCCCATCTCCTACGAGCAGTACTTC.

CDR3 sequence reads: CASSLMAGGSSDTQYF. The CDR3 DNA is TGCGCCAGCAGCCTAATGGCGGGAGGGAGTTCAGATACGCAGTATTTT. The chain joins TRBV5-1 to TRBJ2-3; 9 bases align to TRBD2. Germline loops: CDR1 SGHRS, CDR2 YFSETQ. The CDR3 contains 16 residues. Trimming took 4 bases from V and 4 from J; bases not matched to a gene: 10.

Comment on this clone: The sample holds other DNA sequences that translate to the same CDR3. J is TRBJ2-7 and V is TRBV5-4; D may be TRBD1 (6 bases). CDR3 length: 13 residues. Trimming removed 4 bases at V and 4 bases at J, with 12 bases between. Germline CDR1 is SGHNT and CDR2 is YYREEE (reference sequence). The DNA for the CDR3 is TGTGCCAGCAGCCTTGGACAGTCTTACGAGCAGTACTTC. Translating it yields CASSLGQSYEQYF.

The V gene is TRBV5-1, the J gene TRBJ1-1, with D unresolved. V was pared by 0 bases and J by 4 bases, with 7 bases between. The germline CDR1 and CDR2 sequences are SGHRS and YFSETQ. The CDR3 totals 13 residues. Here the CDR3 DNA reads TGCGCCAGCAGCTTGGAGGCTAGCACTGAAGCTTTCTTT. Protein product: CASSLEASTEAFF.